These T cell receptor beta chains were read from a single sample in a study of shared clonotypes between healthy human individuals. The data were produced by immunoSEQ multiplex PCR, yet TCRdb's version contains in-frame clones alone and is incomplete. The profile shows about 2.2 million clones, 80% to 95% of them singletons. Sequencing was done on a sample of naive CD8+ T cells from PBMCs. The receptors derive from a man aged 18 to 30 in good health. Some clones in this sample may be carry-over from other donors' samples. Each CDR3 is given with its conserved first and last residue. A D gene is named only where the DNA matches it firmly. Only some rows state a clone size, as once, few, many or a class for expanded clones.

d_gene: NA
v_gene: TRBV4-3
j_gene: TRBJ2-5
abundance: NA
CDR3aa: CASSQLVGGLGETQYF
CDR3nt: TGCGCCAGCAGCCAATTAGTCGGGGGCTTGGGGGAGACCCAGTACTTC

d_gene: NA
v_gene: TRBV5-8
j_gene: TRBJ2-1
abundance: NA
CDR3aa: CASSLYEQFF
CDR3nt: TGTGCCAGCAGCTTGTATGAGCAGTTCTTC

d_gene: TRBD2
v_gene: TRBV19
j_gene: TRBJ2-3
abundance: NA
CDR3aa: CASSAGVPTDTQYF
CDR3nt: TGTGCCAGTTCAGCGGGAGTGCCGACAGATACGCAGTATTTT

d_gene: TRBD1
v_gene: TRBV5-4
j_gene: TRBJ1-1
abundance: NA
CDR3aa: CASSLQGYNTEAFF
CDR3nt: TGTGCCAGCAGCTTACAGGGGTATAACACTGAAGCTTTCTTT

d_gene: NA
v_gene: TRBV4-3
j_gene: TRBJ2-7
abundance: NA
CDR3aa: CASSRTQGNEQYF
CDR3nt: TGCGCCAGCAGCCGCACACAGGGCAACGAGCAGTACTTC

d_gene: TRBD2
v_gene: TRBV27
j_gene: TRBJ2-1
abundance: NA
CDR3aa: CASTTGGGSNEQFF
CDR3nt: TGTGCCAGCACCACCGGCGGCGGGAGCAATGAGCAGTTCTTC

d_gene: NA
v_gene: TRBV28
j_gene: TRBJ2-7
abundance: NA
CDR3aa: CASSFGGTPSYEQYF
CDR3nt: TGTGCCAGCAGTTTTGGCGGGACTCCCTCATACGAGCAGTACTTC

d_gene: NA
v_gene: TRBV4-3
j_gene: TRBJ2-3
abundance: NA
CDR3aa: CASSRGLGGPDTQYF
CDR3nt: TGCGCCAGCAGCCGAGGACTGGGGGGTCCAGATACGCAGTATTTT

d_gene: NA
v_gene: TRBV9
j_gene: TRBJ1-1
abundance: NA
CDR3aa: CASSVGGRLNTEAFF
CDR3nt: TGTGCCAGCAGCGTTGGTGGACGGCTGAACACTGAAGCTTTCTTT

d_gene: TRBD1
v_gene: TRBV2
j_gene: TRBJ2-7
abundance: NA
CDR3aa: CASSDTGGSYEQYF
CDR3nt: TGTGCCAGCAGTGATACAGGGGGGTCCTACGAGCAGTACTTC

d_gene: NA
v_gene: TRBV2
j_gene: TRBJ2-1
abundance: NA
CDR3aa: CASKPGENFYNEQFF
CDR3nt: TGTGCCAGCAAGCCAGGGGAAAATTTCTACAATGAGCAGTTCTTC

d_gene: NA
v_gene: TRBV28
j_gene: TRBJ2-1
abundance: NA
CDR3aa: CASSSQGKGYNEQFF
CDR3nt: TGTGCCAGCAGTTCCCAGGGGAAAGGCTACAATGAGCAGTTCTTC

d_gene: NA
v_gene: TRBV9
j_gene: TRBJ2-3
abundance: NA
CDR3aa: CASSVYGTSTDTQYF
CDR3nt: TGTGCCAGCAGCGTGTACGGGACTAGCACAGATACGCAGTATTTT

d_gene: TRBD2
v_gene: TRBV7-2
j_gene: TRBJ2-1
abundance: NA
CDR3aa: CASSLLTGGVDEQFF
CDR3nt: TGTGCCAGCAGCTTATTAACGGGAGGGGTGGATGAGCAGTTCTTC

d_gene: TRBD1
v_gene: TRBV5-4
j_gene: TRBJ2-7
abundance: NA
CDR3aa: CASSQGPGQISYEQYF
CDR3nt: TGTGCCAGCAGCCAGGGACCGGGACAGATCTCCTACGAGCAGTACTTC

d_gene: NA
v_gene: TRBV5-1
j_gene: TRBJ2-3
abundance: NA
CDR3aa: CASSPWGADTQYF
CDR3nt: TGCGCCAGCTCCCCCTGGGGGGCAGATACGCAGTATTTT

d_gene: NA
v_gene: TRBV5-8
j_gene: TRBJ2-1
abundance: NA
CDR3aa: CASSHGTERSDQFF
CDR3nt: TGTGCCAGCAGCCATGGGACGGAGAGGTCGGATCAGTTCTTC

d_gene: NA
v_gene: TRBV5-6
j_gene: TRBJ2-2
abundance: NA
CDR3aa: CASSSVTPGELFF
CDR3nt: TGTGCCAGCAGCTCCGTAACCCCCGGGGAGCTGTTTTTT

d_gene: TRBD1
v_gene: TRBV11-2
j_gene: TRBJ1-6
abundance: NA
CDR3aa: CASSRDRNSPLHF
CDR3nt: TGTGCCAGCAGCCGGGACAGAAATTCACCCCTCCACTTT

d_gene: NA
v_gene: TRBV5-1
j_gene: TRBJ1-3
abundance: NA
CDR3aa: CASSLAGLGRGAGNTIYF
CDR3nt: TGCGCCAGCAGCTTGGCCGGGTTGGGCAGGGGAGCAGGAAACACCATATATTTT

d_gene: NA
v_gene: TRBV21-1
j_gene: TRBJ2-6
abundance: NA
CDR3aa: CASSNPNRGLLSGANVLTF
CDR3nt: TGTGCCAGCAGCAATCCAAACAGGGGGCTCCTCTCTGGGGCCAACGTCCTGACTTTC

d_gene: NA
v_gene: TRBV6-5
j_gene: TRBJ1-3
abundance: NA
CDR3aa: CASSYAEADTIYF
CDR3nt: TGTGCCAGCAGTTACGCTGAGGCCGACACCATATATTTT

d_gene: TRBD2
v_gene: TRBV11-2
j_gene: TRBJ2-7
abundance: NA
CDR3aa: CASSFQREIYEQYF
CDR3nt: TGTGCCAGCAGCTTCCAGCGGGAGATCTACGAGCAGTACTTC

d_gene: TRBD2
v_gene: TRBV25-1
j_gene: TRBJ2-2
abundance: NA
CDR3aa: CASSVGLAGGSGELFF
CDR3nt: TGTGCCAGCAGTGTGGGACTAGCGGGAGGTAGCGGGGAGCTGTTTTTT

d_gene: NA
v_gene: TRBV19
j_gene: TRBJ1-1
abundance: NA
CDR3aa: CASSILPGRNTEAFF
CDR3nt: TGTGCCAGTAGTATCCTCCCAGGGCGGAACACTGAAGCTTTCTTT

d_gene: NA
v_gene: TRBV10-3
j_gene: TRBJ1-1
abundance: NA
CDR3aa: CAISESMGSGTEAFF
CDR3nt: TGTGCCATCAGTGAGTCCATGGGGTCAGGCACTGAAGCTTTCTTT

d_gene: NA
v_gene: TRBV29-1
j_gene: TRBJ2-1
abundance: NA
CDR3aa: CSVWGSSYNEQFF
CDR3nt: TGCAGCGTTTGGGGGAGCTCCTACAATGAGCAGTTCTTC

d_gene: TRBD2
v_gene: TRBV10-3
j_gene: TRBJ2-5
abundance: NA
CDR3aa: CAIGLAGSQETQYF
CDR3nt: TGTGCCATTGGACTAGCGGGATCGCAAGAGACCCAGTACTTC

d_gene: NA
v_gene: TRBV18
j_gene: TRBJ2-7
abundance: once
CDR3aa: CASSPASSAYEQYF
CDR3nt: TGTGCCAGCTCACCGGCGTCTAGCGCCTACGAGCAGTACTTC

d_gene: NA
v_gene: TRBV6-6
j_gene: TRBJ1-2
abundance: NA
CDR3aa: CASSYSRQGTNYGYTF
CDR3nt: TGTGCCAGCAGTTACTCGAGGCAGGGAACTAACTATGGCTACACCTTC

d_gene: NA
v_gene: TRBV7-9
j_gene: TRBJ1-4
abundance: NA
CDR3aa: CASSTVSPVEKLFF
CDR3nt: TGTGCCAGCAGCACGGTCTCACCAGTCGAAAAACTGTTTTTT

d_gene: NA
v_gene: TRBV5-6
j_gene: TRBJ2-7
abundance: NA
CDR3aa: CASSLAVNPGYEQYF
CDR3nt: TGTGCCAGCAGCTTGGCCGTCAACCCTGGCTACGAGCAGTACTTC

d_gene: TRBD1
v_gene: TRBV9
j_gene: TRBJ2-2
abundance: NA
CDR3aa: CASSLSRTGGNTGELFF
CDR3nt: TGTGCCAGCAGCCTCAGCAGAACAGGGGGGAACACCGGGGAGCTGTTTTTT

d_gene: TRBD1
v_gene: TRBV5-1
j_gene: TRBJ2-1
abundance: NA
CDR3aa: CASSDRVDEQFF
CDR3nt: TGCGCCAGCAGCGACAGGGTGGATGAGCAGTTCTTC

d_gene: NA
v_gene: TRBV27
j_gene: TRBJ2-7
abundance: NA
CDR3aa: CASVELGNPVEYF
CDR3nt: TGTGCCAGCGTCGAACTCGGAAACCCTGTAGAGTACTTC

d_gene: TRBD2
v_gene: TRBV7-9
j_gene: TRBJ2-1
abundance: NA
CDR3aa: CASSLLLAGHNEQFF
CDR3nt: TGTGCCAGCAGCTTACTTCTAGCGGGCCACAATGAGCAGTTCTTC

d_gene: TRBD2
v_gene: TRBV11-1
j_gene: TRBJ2-2
abundance: NA
CDR3aa: CASSTGLAGIGGELFF
CDR3nt: TGTGCCAGCAGCACCGGACTAGCGGGAATAGGCGGGGAGCTGTTTTTT

d_gene: NA
v_gene: TRBV6-1
j_gene: TRBJ2-2
abundance: NA
CDR3aa: CASSEDTGELFF
CDR3nt: TGTGCCAGCAGTGAAGACACCGGGGAGCTGTTTTTT

d_gene: TRBD2
v_gene: TRBV4-1
j_gene: TRBJ2-7
abundance: NA
CDR3aa: CASSQDGTIPYEQYF
CDR3nt: TGCGCCAGCAGCCAAGACGGGACTATCCCCTACGAGCAGTACTTC

d_gene: NA
v_gene: TRBV27
j_gene: TRBJ1-5
abundance: NA
CDR3aa: CASSFTVRGHQPQHF
CDR3nt: TGTGCCAGCAGTTTTACAGTAAGGGGCCATCAGCCCCAGCATTTT

d_gene: TRBD2
v_gene: TRBV9
j_gene: TRBJ2-1
abundance: NA
CDR3aa: CASSTWTSGRYEQFF
CDR3nt: TGTGCCAGCAGCACCTGGACTAGCGGGAGGTATGAGCAGTTCTTC

d_gene: TRBD2
v_gene: TRBV12-5
j_gene: TRBJ2-1
abundance: NA
CDR3aa: CASGLVSPAGVSYNEQFF
CDR3nt: TGTGCTAGTGGTTTGGTAAGTCCAGCGGGGGTCTCCTACAATGAGCAGTTCTTC

d_gene: NA
v_gene: TRBV28
j_gene: TRBJ2-7
abundance: NA
CDR3aa: CATQRTREYEQYF
CDR3nt: TGTGCCACCCAACGCACCAGGGAATACGAGCAGTACTTC

d_gene: NA
v_gene: TRBV27
j_gene: TRBJ2-7
abundance: NA
CDR3aa: CASSLSGYRLEQYF
CDR3nt: TGTGCCAGCAGTTTATCGGGTTACAGGTTAGAGCAGTACTTC

d_gene: TRBD1
v_gene: TRBV2
j_gene: TRBJ1-1
abundance: NA
CDR3aa: CASSGQGGTEAFF
CDR3nt: TGTGCCAGCAGTGGACAGGGTGGCACTGAAGCTTTCTTT

d_gene: NA
v_gene: TRBV28
j_gene: TRBJ2-1
abundance: once
CDR3aa: CASRLGGPMDEQFF
CDR3nt: TGTGCCAGCAGATTAGGAGGGCCGATGGATGAGCAGTTCTTC

d_gene: NA
v_gene: TRBV11-1
j_gene: TRBJ2-1
abundance: NA
CDR3aa: CASSLGRNNEQFF
CDR3nt: TGTGCCAGCAGCTTAGGACGGAACAATGAGCAGTTCTTC

d_gene: TRBD2
v_gene: TRBV27
j_gene: TRBJ2-7
abundance: NA
CDR3aa: CASRDSGSRDEQYF
CDR3nt: TGTGCCAGCAGGGATAGCGGGAGTCGCGACGAGCAGTACTTC

d_gene: NA
v_gene: TRBV2
j_gene: TRBJ2-5
abundance: NA
CDR3aa: CASRVGRIQETQYF
CDR3nt: TGTGCCAGCAGGGTTGGACGGATCCAAGAGACCCAGTACTTC

d_gene: TRBD2
v_gene: TRBV14
j_gene: TRBJ2-1
abundance: NA
CDR3aa: CASSQGTRSYNEQFF
CDR3nt: TGTGCCAGCAGCCAAGGGACTAGATCCTACAATGAGCAGTTCTTC

d_gene: TRBD1
v_gene: TRBV6-1
j_gene: TRBJ1-1
abundance: NA
CDR3aa: CASSESTGLNTEAFF
CDR3nt: TGTGCCAGCAGTGAATCGACAGGGTTGAACACTGAAGCTTTCTTT

d_gene: TRBD2
v_gene: TRBV4-2
j_gene: TRBJ2-7
abundance: NA
CDR3aa: CASSLLGEGWDYEQYF
CDR3nt: TGTGCCAGCAGCCTCCTGGGGGAGGGGTGGGACTACGAGCAGTACTTC

d_gene: TRBD1
v_gene: TRBV28
j_gene: TRBJ1-1
abundance: NA
CDR3aa: CASSPWTGTDTEAFF
CDR3nt: TGTGCCAGCAGTCCCTGGACAGGGACGGACACTGAAGCTTTCTTT

d_gene: NA
v_gene: TRBV11-2
j_gene: TRBJ2-7
abundance: NA
CDR3aa: CASSLDSARGYEQYF
CDR3nt: TGTGCCAGCAGCTTAGATTCGGCACGGGGCTACGAGCAGTACTTC

d_gene: NA
v_gene: TRBV30
j_gene: TRBJ2-3
abundance: NA
CDR3aa: CAWTKAASPPAGTDTQYF
CDR3nt: TGTGCCTGGACCAAAGCAGCATCACCACCCGCGGGCACAGATACGCAGTATTTT

d_gene: NA
v_gene: TRBV13
j_gene: TRBJ1-3
abundance: NA
CDR3aa: CASSLAAETSNSGNTIYF
CDR3nt: TGTGCCAGCAGCTTAGCGGCAGAAACCTCCAACTCTGGAAACACCATATATTTT

d_gene: NA
v_gene: TRBV27
j_gene: TRBJ1-2
abundance: NA
CDR3aa: CASSLLASNGYTF
CDR3nt: TGTGCCAGCAGTTTATTGGCTTCCAATGGCTACACCTTC